The 9 T cell receptor beta chains reported below all come from one sample, sequenced in a study of immune evolution from preneoplasia to lung adenocarcinoma. The table came from immunoSEQ multiplex PCR; TCRdb's copy has only in-frame clones and leaves some out. The profile covers roughly 3,500 clones, with about three quarters appearing a single time and roughly 13% taken by the ten largest. Sequencing was carried out using FFPE minimally invasive lung adenocarcinoma tissue. The receptors were gathered from a person aged 55-80 years with lung adenocarcinoma.

The V call is TRBV13, the J call TRBJ2-3; the match to TRBD1 covers 10 bases. The J segment lost 3 bases and the V segment lost 7 bases, leaving 7 bases of the junction unmatched. Germline assignment: CDR1 PRHDT and CDR2 FYEKMQ (reference sequence). This CDR3 spans 15 amino acids. Here the CDR3 reads CASTADRGQTDTQYF. CDR3 DNA: TGTGCCAGCACCGCTGACAGGGGGCAGACAGATACGCAGTATTTT.

This clone was detected only a few times. V is TRBV19 and J is TRBJ2-7, with D hard to call. This CDR3 comprises 14 residues. The ends were cut back, 3 bases at V and 0 bases at J, with 9 bases in the middle. Germline-derived CDR1 and CDR2 are LNHDA and SQIVND (reference sequence). Here the CDR3 DNA reads TGTGCCAGTAGTATCGGGCAGAGCTCCTACGAGCAGTACTTC. Protein: CASSIGQSSYEQYF.

The V gene is TRBV14, the J gene TRBJ2-1, with D perhaps given as TRBD1 or TRBD2 (5 bases each). Trimming pared 3 bases from V and 8 bases from J, leaving 23 bases between. Germline V lookup: CDR1 SGHDN, CDR2 FVKESK. CDR3 length equals 17 residues. The CDR3 here is CASSQGLTRGPMDEQFF. CDR3 sequence (DNA): TGTGCCAGCAGCCAGGGGTTAACCCGGGGACCTATGGATGAGCAGTTCTTC.

The rearrangement uses TRBV19 and TRBJ1-2; 7 nucleotides agree with TRBD1. The V gene's germline CDR1 is LNHDA and CDR2 SQIVND (reference sequence). Germline trimming cut 5 bases from V and 4 bases from J; bases unmatched to any gene: 10. This CDR3 region has 15 residues. The CDR3 DNA sequence: TGTGCCAGTAGTTCTTCGGGGGGACAGCGCTATGGCTACACCTTC. Its translation: CASSSSGGQRYGYTF.

This clone was recorded only once. V is TRBV6-1 and J is TRBJ2-5, with a weak D call TRBD1 (5 bases). This CDR3 is built from 13 residues. Germline CDR1 and CDR2: MNHNS and SASEGT. Trimming removed 5 bases at V and 2 bases at J, with 9 bases between. The CDR3 bases are TGTGCCAGCAGTAGACAGCCGCAAGAGACCCAGTACTTC. It codes for CASSRQPQETQYF.

The V and J genes are TRBV15 and TRBJ1-5; D remains unclear. The CDR3 contains 14 residues. Trimming pared 5 bases from V and 0 bases from J, leaving 8 bases between. Germline V gives CDR1 LNHNV, CDR2 YYDKDF (reference sequence). CDR3 sequence reads: CATSGRASNQPQHF. The DNA of the CDR3 is TGTGCCACCAGCGGACGGGCTAGCAATCAGCCCCAGCATTTT.

The V and J genes are TRBV7-8 and TRBJ2-5, with D unresolved. The J call is doubtful: the DNA matches TRBJ2-7 better. Looked up from germline, CDR1 is SGHVS and CDR2 is FQNEAQ. CDR3 length equals 15 residues. The CDR3 protein is CASSLGVQAYYEQYF. The CDR3 DNA reads as TGTGCCAGCAGCTTAGGGGTTCAGGCTTACTACGAGCAGTACTTC.

The V call is TRBV9, the J call TRBJ2-2; D ambiguous. This CDR3 is 14 amino acids long. CDR1 and CDR2 from the germline V gene are SGDLS and YYNGEE. V was trimmed by 0 bases and J by 5 bases, leaving 8 bases between them. This CDR3 is CASSVVMGTGELFF. The CDR3, as DNA: TGTGCCAGCAGCGTAGTGATGGGTACCGGGGAGCTGTTTTTT.

The CDR3 sequence is CASSFTRGVYSNQPQHF. CDR3 DNA sequence: TGTGCCAGCAGCTTCACGCGGGGAGTGTATAGCAATCAGCCCCAGCATTTT. The chain employs TRBV5-6 and TRBJ1-5; D is unclear. The germline V gene encodes CDR1 SGHDT and CDR2 YYEEEE. The CDR3 consists of 17 residues. Trimming stripped 2 bases from V and 0 bases from J, with 15 bases between.